This T cell receptor beta chain was profiled in a study of T-cell reconstitution after alpha-beta-depleted transplantation in children. The study, taken as a whole, reports: Newly produced T cells mostly provided counts and TCRbeta diversity after one year, as hyperexpanded clones declined. By about two months after transplant, alpha-beta T cells reportedly arose from several hundred graft clones that had expanded.

A TCRbeta library incorporating unique molecular identifiers was prepared. In TCRdb, the PCR reads were re-called with MiXCR into one record per CDR3 protein. The sample lists around 700,000 distinct CDR3 sequences; around 13% were seen once. Germline V gives CDR1 SQVTM, CDR2 ANQGSEA. The CDR3 runs 13 residues. V was pared by 4 bases and J by 3 bases, with 13 bases between. This clonotype was seen many times. Antigen unknown. The sequences come from PBMCs, collected before TCRalphabeta/CD19-depleted stem cell transplant. This receptor was obtained from a girl aged 2 to 9 with congenital amegakaryocytic thrombocytopenia, due to receive a stem cell transplant. J is TRBJ2-7 and V is TRBV29-1, with D perhaps TRBD2 (6 bases). The CDR3 sequence is CSVGREPLYEQYF. The CDR3 region has the DNA TGCAGCGTTGGTCGGGAGCCCCTCTACGAGCAGTACTTC.